The TCR beta chain described here comes from a study of beta chain features in type 1 diabetes. Study-level findings and limits: Junctions at VDJ sites from type 1 diabetes patients had fewer insertions and more deletions.

Only one heparinised blood draw was taken per donor, and its volume averaged roughly 120 mL. Via the markers CD45RO/CCR7/CD25/CD127/CD95/CD27, stem cell-like memory, regulatory, central memory and naive CD4+ cells were sorted. All sorted populations exceeded 98% purity. cDNA synthesis used the whole RNA isolate, giving expressed TCRB sequences. Some clones are missing from TCRdb's copy, which holds only in-frame ones; the method was immunoSEQ multiplex PCR. The profile covers 900,000 or so clones, with about 17% appearing a single time and 0.02% to 0.025% taken by the ten largest. This CDR3 contains 16 residues. This clone was seen a few times. Its antigen remains unknown.

The J gene is TRBJ2-1, the V gene TRBV21-1; the D segment call TRBD2 is taken from the table without a DNA check. TRBV21-1 constitutes a pseudogene. The sequence was obtained from a young woman in good health. Sequenced material: naive CD4+ T cells from blood. The CDR3 region has the DNA TGTGCCAGCAGCAAAGGGCCGGGTCAATGCTACAATGAGCAGTTCTTC. Translating it yields CASSKGPGQCYNEQFF.